This T cell receptor (beta chain) was captured by sequencing in a study of blood T cell repertoires in COVID-19. For the study at large: Sites across the United States, Italy and Spain contributed samples from acute and convalescent COVID-19. From T cells, B-cell-depleted T cells, or PBMCs came the material, which was cDNA or gDNA.

Authors' methods: Amplifying reference gene primers gave estimates of nucleated cell counts. Data came from immunoSEQ multiplex PCR; TCRdb stores just in-frame clones and leaves some out. The V and J calls and the clone size are those of that table, but D and trimming were determined from the DNA. The sample has 100,000 to 150,000 clones; over 75% are singletons. The CDR3 is made up of 13 amino acids. V shed 8 bases, J shed 6 bases, and the junction held 6 bases outside the gene matches. Germline CDR1 is SNHLY and CDR2 is FYNNEI. This sequence originates from an elderly man with active or convalescent COVID-19. This chain links TRBV2 with TRBJ1-4; 7 nucleotides agree with TRBD1. Source material: peripheral blood. The CDR3 loop is CASWDSQDEKLFF. CDR3 nucleotides: TGTGCCAGCTGGGACAGCCAGGATGAAAAACTGTTTTTT.